One sample yielded the 27 T cell receptor beta chains listed below, sequenced in a study of blood T cell repertoires in COVID-19. Using immunoSEQ multiplex PCR, the repertoire was profiled, and TCRdb retains in-frame clones only, with some absent. Among over 150,000 clones listed, roughly 83% were seen once. Sequencing was performed on peripheral blood. The source of these receptors is a woman aged 60-75 years with acute or convalescent COVID-19.

The CDR3 loop is CASSKGQGAYEQYF. Written as DNA, the CDR3 is TGTGCCAGCAGCAAGGGACAGGGGGCCTACGAGCAGTACTTC. J is TRBJ2-7 and V is TRBV6-2 or TRBV6-3; 11 nucleotides match TRBD1. J lost 2 bases, V lost 6 bases, and 3 bases had no gene match. CDR3 length: 14 amino acids. Germline V CDR1 and CDR2: MNHEY, SVGEGT.

The V gene is TRBV13, the J gene TRBJ2-3; the match to TRBD1 covers 11 bases. The J segment lost 2 bases and the V segment lost 4 bases, leaving 14 bases of the junction unmatched. Germline V gene lookup returns CDR1 PRHDT and CDR2 FYEKMQ (reference sequence). This CDR3 is 19 amino acids long. In nucleotides, the CDR3 is TGTGCCAGCAGCTACGGACAGGGGGCTCAATTTGTTCTCACAGATACGCAGTATTTT. It codes for CASSYGQGAQFVLTDTQYF.

J is TRBJ2-4 and V is TRBV19; the match to TRBD1 covers 10 bases. Germline lookup yields CDR1 LNHDA and CDR2 SQIVND (reference sequence). The ends lost 3 bases at V and 3 bases at J; junction bases unmatched: 2. The CDR3 totals 15 residues. This CDR3 reads CASSIGQGVKNIQYF. The CDR3 region has the DNA TGTGCCAGTAGTATCGGACAGGGGGTCAAAAACATTCAGTACTTC. The variable domain in full, completed from reference TRBV19 and TRBJ2-4, reads DGGITQSPKYLFRKEGQNVTLSCEQNLNHDAMYWYRQDPGQGLRLIYYSQIVNDFQKGDIAEGYSVSREKKESFPLTVTSAQKNPTAFYLCASSIGQGVKNIQYFGAGTRLSVL.

In this sample, this clone turned up a few times. This chain links TRBV19 with TRBJ2-1; 9 nucleotides line up with TRBD1. Germline trimming cut 1 base from V and 0 bases from J; bases unmatched to any gene: 1. CDR3 length equals 16 residues. Per the germline V gene, CDR1 is LNHDA and CDR2 is SQIVND (reference sequence). CDR3 coding DNA: TGTGCCAGTAGTATAGCGACAGGGGGCTCCTACAATGAGCAGTTCTTC. Protein: CASSIATGGSYNEQFF.

This chain links TRBV13 with TRBJ1-3; D might be TRBD1 (5 bases). With 5 bases removed from V and 0 bases from J, the gap between germline ends came to 17 bases. The CDR3 contains 17 residues. The germline V gene encodes CDR1 PRHDT and CDR2 FYEKMQ (reference sequence). In nucleotides, the CDR3 is TGTGCCAGCAGCCGAGGTGGGGCAAAAGACTCTGGAAACACCATATATTTT. This gives the protein CASSRGGAKDSGNTIYF.

The chain recombines TRBV7-2 with TRBJ2-7, with 12 bases that match TRBD1. The CDR3 covers 15 residues. Germline-derived CDR1 and CDR2 are SGHTA and FQGNSA. The V and J ends lost 2 bases and 6 bases, in that order; junction bases with no gene match: 5. The CDR3: CASSLRGTGGFEQYF. CDR3 nucleotide sequence: TGTGCCAGCAGCTTAAGGGGGACAGGGGGCTTCGAGCAGTACTTC.

The chain has TRBV5-1 and TRBJ2-2; 10 bases are a match to TRBD1. Germline V gives CDR1 SGHRS, CDR2 YFSETQ. This CDR3 comprises 15 residues. Trimming cost V 2 bases and J 7 bases; bases outside gene matches: 5. The CDR3 here is CASSFGQGGNGELFF. The CDR3 DNA reads as TGCGCCAGCAGCTTCGGACAGGGGGGCAACGGGGAGCTGTTTTTT.

The CDR3: CASSNGEGYEQYF. CDR3 nucleotides: TGCGCCAGCAGTAACGGGGAAGGTTACGAGCAGTACTTC. This chain links TRBV4-3 with TRBJ2-7; the D gene is possibly TRBD2 (5 bases). Looked up from germline, CDR1 is LGHNA and CDR2 is YSLEER. V lost 6 bases and J lost 4, with 13 bases in between. The CDR3 is 13 residues long.

The chain employs TRBV19 and TRBJ1-6, with D perhaps TRBD1 (6 bases). This CDR3 contains 15 residues. V dropped 3 bases and J dropped 10 bases, with 16 bases sitting between them. CDR1 is LNHDA and CDR2 is SQIVND in the germline V gene (reference sequence). The CDR3 DNA reads TGTGCCAGTAGTATGGTGCGGGGGGCGTCCTCACCCCTCCACTTT. Amino acid sequence: CASSMVRGASSPLHF.

The rearrangement joins TRBV11-2 to TRBJ2-1, with a weak D call TRBD2 (5 bases). CDR1 and CDR2 (germline): SGHAT, FQNNGV. The CDR3 runs 13 residues. Trimming pared 0 bases from V and 9 bases from J, leaving 9 bases between. The CDR3 bases are TGTGCCAGCAGCTTAGAGACTAAGGTTGAGCAGTTCTTC. This gives the protein CASSLETKVEQFF.

The V call is TRBV6-6, the J call TRBJ2-7, with TRBD1 identical over 8 bases. J gave up 2 bases and V 6 bases, and 6 bases lay outside the gene matches. This CDR3 is 14 amino acids long. CDR1 is MNHNY and CDR2 is SVGAGI in the germline V gene (reference sequence). CDR3 sequence: CASSSTGVTYEQYF. The DNA for the CDR3 is TGTGCCAGCAGCTCGACAGGGGTTACCTACGAGCAGTACTTC.

This sequence joins TRBV19 and TRBJ2-5, with a possible D match to TRBD2 (6 bases). Trimming pared 3 bases from V and 1 base from J, leaving 12 bases between. The CDR3 extends over 15 amino acids. CDR1 is LNHDA and CDR2 is SQIVND in the germline V gene (reference sequence). CDR3 amino acids: CASSILASFQETQYF. Here the CDR3 DNA reads TGTGCCAGTAGTATCCTAGCGTCCTTCCAAGAGACCCAGTACTTC.

The chain links TRBV14 to TRBJ2-7; D unresolved. Deletions cut 1 base from V and 5 bases from J, with 15 bases between. The germline V gene encodes CDR1 SGHDN and CDR2 FVKESK. The CDR3 loop spans 15 amino acids. Written as DNA, the CDR3 is TGTGCCAGCAGCCAAGTCGGTCGCCAAACGGACGAGCAGTACTTC. This sequence encodes CASSQVGRQTDEQYF.

CDR3 coding DNA: TGTGCCAGCAGCTTAGGTGGGCCGGTAGGCAATCAGCCCCAGCATTTT. Protein: CASSLGGPVGNQPQHF. The chain is built from TRBV7-2 and TRBJ1-5; D gene ambiguous. This CDR3 is built from 16 residues. The germline V and J ends were trimmed by 1 base and 2 bases, with 12 bases remaining between them. CDR1 and CDR2 from the germline V gene are SGHTA and FQGNSA.

The chain is built from TRBV7-2 and TRBJ1-2; a possible D gene is TRBD1 (6 bases). CDR1 and CDR2 (germline): SGHTA, FQGNSA. CDR3 length: 13 residues. Trimming shortened V by 4 bases and J by 3 bases, and 9 bases separated the two germline ends. The DNA of the CDR3 is TGTGCCAGCAGCTACGGACAGCACTATGGCTACACCTTC. Residues: CASSYGQHYGYTF.

The chain links TRBV7-2 to TRBJ1-2; D may be TRBD1 (5 bases). The CDR3 sequence is 15 residues long. With 5 bases removed from V and 3 bases from J, the gap between germline ends came to 16 bases. The germline gives CDR1 SGHTA, CDR2 FQGNSA. This CDR3 reads CASSQNQGLDYGYTF. The CDR3 DNA reads TGTGCCAGCAGCCAAAACCAGGGATTGGACTATGGCTACACCTTC.

The rearrangement links TRBV24-1 to TRBJ1-2; D is unresolved. Per the germline V gene, CDR1 is KGHDR and CDR2 is SFDVKD. V lost 1 base, J lost 8 bases, and 7 bases lay in between. The CDR3 sequence is 12 residues long. CDR3 sequence reads: CATSDFSSGYTF. The DNA for the CDR3 is TGTGCCACCAGTGATTTCAGTTCCGGCTACACCTTC.

J is TRBJ2-7 and V is TRBV4-3; D may be TRBD2 (7 bases). Trimming took off 1 base at V and 6 bases at J, with 13 bases between the two ends. The CDR3 extends over 14 amino acids. Per the germline V gene, CDR1 is LGHNA and CDR2 is YSLEER. CDR3 in DNA: TGCGCCAGCAGCCAAGGAGGGGGGGCCTCCGAGCAGTACTTC. This translates into CASSQGGGASEQYF.

This chain connects TRBV18 to TRBJ2-6; D might be TRBD2 (6 bases). This CDR3 comprises 16 residues. Germline-derived CDR1 and CDR2 are KGHSH and LQKENI. Trimming removed 5 bases at V and 0 bases at J, with 11 bases between. CDR3: CASSGGSLSGANVLTF. The CDR3 nucleotides read TGTGCCAGCTCAGGGGGGAGCCTCTCTGGGGCCAACGTCCTGACTTTC.

The genes are TRBV3-1 (or the pseudogene TRBV3-2) and TRBJ1-2; 9 bases map to TRBD1. CDR3 length: 16 residues. The trim removed 2 bases at V and 1 base at J, leaving 5 bases unmatched. The germline V gene has CDR1 LGHDT and CDR2 YNNKEL (reference sequence). CDR3 sequence (DNA): TGTGCCAGCAGCCAACGGACAGGGGCGGATAACTATGGCTACACCTTC. Protein: CASSQRTGADNYGYTF.

The V and J genes are TRBV24-1 and TRBJ2-1, with TRBD1 matching 9 bases. Losses at the gene ends were 8 bases for V and 8 bases for J; bases not matched to a gene: 3. This CDR3 has 12 amino acids. Per the germline V gene, CDR1 is KGHDR and CDR2 is SFDVKD. In nucleotides, the CDR3 is TGTGCCACCATGGGACAGGGCCATGAGCAGTTCTTC. The encoded protein is CATMGQGHEQFF.

The chain joins TRBV7-2 to TRBJ2-3; a weak D match, TRBD2 (6 bases). V lost 5 bases, J lost 1 base, and 13 bases lay in between. This CDR3 spans 15 amino acids. Germline CDR1 is SGHTA and CDR2 is FQGNSA. The CDR3 nucleotides are TGTGCCAGCAGCCCCCCGGGACTGCGCACAGATACGCAGTATTTT. Its translation: CASSPPGLRTDTQYF.

CDR3 protein: CASSSGVGPEAFF. In DNA form, the CDR3 reads TGTGCCAGCAGCTCAGGGGTAGGGCCTGAAGCTTTCTTT. V gene TRBV12-3 or TRBV12-4 combines with J gene TRBJ1-1, with D tentatively TRBD1 (6 bases). V was pared by 6 bases and J by 6 bases, with 14 bases between. This CDR3 contains 13 residues.

This chain uses TRBV11-1 with TRBJ1-6; D possibly corresponds to TRBD1 (5 bases). Germline CDR1 and CDR2: SGHAT and FQDESV (reference sequence). Trimming cost V 1 base and J 11 bases, with 15 bases left between them. The CDR3 sequence is 15 residues long. The CDR3 reads CASSLGTDSLAPLHF. DNA of the CDR3: TGTGCCAGCAGCTTAGGAACAGACAGTTTGGCACCCCTCCACTTT.

The rearrangement links TRBV20-1 to TRBJ1-4; the D gene is possibly TRBD1 (5 bases). Germline V gene lookup returns CDR1 DFQATT and CDR2 SNEGSKA (reference sequence). This CDR3 has 15 residues. V was pared by 3 bases and J by 6 bases, with 17 bases between. Here the CDR3 DNA reads TGCAGTGCTAGTCCCGGCGGTGGGGCCGATGAAAAACTGTTTTTT. Translated: CSASPGGGADEKLFF.

Comments on this clone: Germline and junction disagree at one end, which may indicate a read error. The chain links TRBV7-7 to TRBJ2-5, with D perhaps assigned TRBD1 or TRBD2 (6 bases each). The CDR3 has 16 residues. Germline V gives CDR1 SSHAT, CDR2 FNYEAQ (reference sequence). The CDR3 protein is CASSLGGGSRQETQYF. The CDR3 nucleotides read TGTGCTAGCAGCTTAGGGGGAGGTTCGCGCCAAGAGACCCAGTACTTC. Together with reference TRBV7-7 and TRBJ2-5, the CDR3 gives the full variable domain: GAGVSQSPRYKVTKRGQDVTLRCDPISSHATLYWYQQALGQGPEFLTYFNYEAQPDKSGLPSDRFSAERPEGSISTLTIQRTEQRDSAMYRCASSLGGGSRQETQYFGPGTRLLVL.

This chain joins TRBV29-1 and TRBJ2-7; a weak D match, TRBD1 (6 bases). Per germline, CDR1 SQVTM and CDR2 ANQGSEA. V was clipped by 8 bases and J by 1 base, with 15 bases between them. This CDR3 spans 13 amino acids. The CDR3 DNA reads TGCAGCTATCGAATGAGGGGGTCCTACGAGCAGTACTTC. Protein product: CSYRMRGSYEQYF.